Listed below are T cell receptor beta chains from one sample, sequenced in a study of PD-1 blockade in classical Hodgkin lymphoma. Some clones are missing from TCRdb's copy, which holds only in-frame ones; the method was immunoSEQ multiplex PCR. The sample records about 25,000 clones, approximately 70% being singletons. The source material was peripheral blood mononuclear cells (PBMCs), sampled before the fourth cycle of nivolumab. These receptors were collected from a human donor with classical Hodgkin lymphoma. Each CDR3 is given with its conserved first and last residue. The order of the fields is V gene, D gene, clone size, J gene, CDR3 DNA, CDR3 protein. D genes are given only for firm matches. Clone size, where shown, is once, few, many, or a class for clones that have expanded.

TRBV27,NA,NA,TRBJ2-2,TGTGCCAGCAGTTTTGTGCCAAACGTCGGGGAGCTGTTTTTT,CASSFVPNVGELFF
TRBV4-3,NA,NA,TRBJ1-3,TGCGCCAGCAGCCAAGAGAAATTCGGTAGGGGAACTGGAAACACCATATATTTT,CASSQEKFGRGTGNTIYF
TRBV18,NA,once,TRBJ1-1,TGTGCCAGCTCACCAACGGGAAGGGACACTGAAGCTTTCTTT,CASSPTGRDTEAFF
TRBV7-3,NA,NA,TRBJ2-3,TGTGCCAGCAGCATCGAAGGGGCGGGCCCCACAGATACGCAGTATTTT,CASSIEGAGPTDTQYF
TRBV19,NA,NA,TRBJ2-5,TGTGCCAGTAGTAAAACGGGAACAGGGCAAGAGACCCAGTACTTC,CASSKTGTGQETQYF
TRBV7-3,NA,NA,TRBJ2-1,TGTGCCAGCAGCCCGAGCTCCTACAATGAGCAGTTCTTC,CASSPSSYNEQFF
TRBV6-5,NA,few,TRBJ1-1,TGTGCCAGCAGTCAGCAATTAGCAGGGCGAGCAGCTTTCTTT,CASSQQLAGRAAFF
TRBV6-6,NA,once,TRBJ1-1,TGTGCCAGCAGTTACTCGGGTACTAACACTGAAGCTTTCTTT,CASSYSGTNTEAFF
TRBV5-4,NA,medium-sized,TRBJ1-1,TGTGCCAGCAGCTTGGAGGGGGACCTCAGTGAAGCTTTCTTT,CASSLEGDLSEAFF
TRBV5-6,TRBD2,NA,TRBJ2-7,TGTGCCAGCAGCTTGAGGCTAGCGGGGGTTAGGCCCTACGAGCAGTACTTC,CASSLRLAGVRPYEQYF
TRBV7-3,TRBD2,NA,TRBJ2-6,TGTGCCAGCAGCTTAAATGCGGGGGGGCCTCTTGGGGCCAACGTCCTGACTTTC,CASSLNAGGPLGANVLTF
TRBV7-6,TRBD1,NA,TRBJ1-1,TGTGCCAGCAGCTTGGGGGACAGGGGGCGGACTGAAGCTTTCTTT,CASSLGDRGRTEAFF
TRBV7-2,TRBD1,NA,TRBJ2-7,TGTGCCAGCAGTTATGGGGGACAGGGGCTTTCCTTC,CASSYGGQGLSF
TRBV28,NA,NA,TRBJ1-1,TGTGCCAGCAGTTTGGGGGATTCGAAGGCTGAAGCTTTCTTT,CASSLGDSKAEAFF
TRBV7-9,TRBD2,NA,TRBJ2-5,TGTGCCAGCAGCTTTTTTAGCGGGGGAGAGGGAGAGACCCAGTACTTC,CASSFFSGGEGETQYF
TRBV7-5,NA,NA,TRBJ1-1,TGTGCCAGCAGCTTAGCGGGGGGTCACACTGAAGCTTTCTTT,CASSLAGGHTEAFF
TRBV7-2,NA,NA,TRBJ2-7,TGTGCCAGCAGCTTAGATACACCTGGCATAGGGGAGCAGTACTTC,CASSLDTPGIGEQYF
TRBV2,TRBD1,NA,TRBJ1-4,TGTGCCAGCAGTGTTGACAGGGTAACTAATGAAAAACTGTTTTTT,CASSVDRVTNEKLFF
TRBV6-4,NA,NA,TRBJ2-2,TGTGCCAGCAGTGACTCGTGGTTTTCTGGGGAGCTGTTTTTT,CASSDSWFSGELFF
TRBV27,NA,NA,TRBJ2-2,TGTGCCAGCAGTTACCGACCCGGGGAGCTGTTTTTT,CASSYRPGELFF
TRBV6-1,TRBD1,medium-sized,TRBJ2-7,TGTGCCAGCAGGGTAAAGGACAGGACCTCCTACGAGCAGTACTTC,CASRVKDRTSYEQYF
TRBV19,TRBD1,NA,TRBJ1-1,TGTGCCAGTAGTCCGGAACCCCCGGGACAGAGCCTCGCTGAAGCTTTCTTT,CASSPEPPGQSLAEAFF
TRBV5-6,NA,NA,TRBJ2-5,TGTGCCAGCAGCGTACGACGCAAAGAGACCCAGTACTTC,CASSVRRKETQYF